This T cell receptor beta chain was documented in a study of blood T cell repertoires in COVID-19. Study summary: Material from acute and convalescent COVID-19 was sourced from the United States, Italy and Spain. In each case, the material was cDNA or gDNA derived from T cells, B-cell-depleted T cells, or PBMCs.

Germline values: CDR1 WNHNN, CDR2 SYGVQD (reference sequence). This CDR3 is built from 15 residues. V shed 3 bases and J shed 8 bases, with 17 bases lying between them. TCRdb keeps only in-frame clones here, not all; method: immunoSEQ multiplex PCR. The repertoire holds roughly 35,000 clones, around 80% seen once, with approximately 16% in the top ten. This TCR derives from a man between 65 and 79 years old with acute or convalescent COVID-19. The chain recombines TRBV10-1 with TRBJ2-1; TRBD1 might be the D (5 bases). The sample taken for sequencing was peripheral blood. The CDR3 sequence: CASSDQGVGLDEQFF. The CDR3 nucleotides read TGCGCCAGCAGTGACCAGGGCGTCGGGTTGGATGAGCAGTTCTTC.